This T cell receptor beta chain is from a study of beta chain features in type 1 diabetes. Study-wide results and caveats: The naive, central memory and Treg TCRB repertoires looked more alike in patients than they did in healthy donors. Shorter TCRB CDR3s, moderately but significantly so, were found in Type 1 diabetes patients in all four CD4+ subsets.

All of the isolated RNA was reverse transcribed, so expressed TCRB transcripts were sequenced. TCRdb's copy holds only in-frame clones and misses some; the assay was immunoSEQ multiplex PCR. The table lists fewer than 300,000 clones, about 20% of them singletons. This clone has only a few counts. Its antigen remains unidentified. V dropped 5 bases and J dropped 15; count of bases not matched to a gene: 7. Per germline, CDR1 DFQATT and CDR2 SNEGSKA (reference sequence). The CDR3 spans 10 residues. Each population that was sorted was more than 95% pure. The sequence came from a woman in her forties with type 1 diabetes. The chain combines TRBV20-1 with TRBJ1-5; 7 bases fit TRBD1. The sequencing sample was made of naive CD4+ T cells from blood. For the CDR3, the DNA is TGCAGTGCTCTATTACAGGGGCGGCATTTT. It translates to CSALLQGRHF.